This T cell receptor beta chain is from a study of control samples from healthy donors and cancer patients. In this sample, this clone turned up once. The length of the CDR3 is 14 residues. Unmatched junction bases numbered 8, after V lost 6 bases and J lost 6 bases. In germline, CDR1 is MDHEN, CDR2 SYDVKM. Data came from immunoSEQ multiplex PCR; TCRdb stores just in-frame clones and leaves some out. The data contain fewer than 150,000 clones, 90% of them seen just once; the ten biggest clones take up almost 2.5%. Sequenced material: blood. The chain links TRBV28 to TRBJ2-1, with 7 bases matching TRBD2. The source of this sequence is a man aged 18 to 29 in good health. CDR3 sequence: CASSLPAGVNEQFF. The CDR3 nucleotides are TGTGCCAGCAGCCTCCCGGCGGGGGTCAATGAGCAGTTCTTC.